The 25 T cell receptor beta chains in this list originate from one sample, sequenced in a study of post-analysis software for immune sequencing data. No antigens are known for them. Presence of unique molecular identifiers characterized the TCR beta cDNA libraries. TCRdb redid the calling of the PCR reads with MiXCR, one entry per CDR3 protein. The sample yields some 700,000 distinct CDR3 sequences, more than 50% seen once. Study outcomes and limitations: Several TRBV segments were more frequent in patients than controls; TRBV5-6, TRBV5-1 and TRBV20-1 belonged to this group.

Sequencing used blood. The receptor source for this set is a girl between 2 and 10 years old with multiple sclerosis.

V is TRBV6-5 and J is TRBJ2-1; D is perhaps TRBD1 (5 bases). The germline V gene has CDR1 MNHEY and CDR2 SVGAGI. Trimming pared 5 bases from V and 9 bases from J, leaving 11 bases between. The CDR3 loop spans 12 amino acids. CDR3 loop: CASSRTHREQFF. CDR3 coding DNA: TGTGCCAGCAGTAGGACACACCGTGAGCAGTTCTTC.

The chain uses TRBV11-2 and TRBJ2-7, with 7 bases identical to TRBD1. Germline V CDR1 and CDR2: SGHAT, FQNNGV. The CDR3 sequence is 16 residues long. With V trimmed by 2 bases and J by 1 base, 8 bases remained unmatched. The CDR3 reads CASSLQFGTASYEQYF. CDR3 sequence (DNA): TGTGCCAGCAGCTTACAGTTCGGGACAGCTTCCTACGAGCAGTACTTC.

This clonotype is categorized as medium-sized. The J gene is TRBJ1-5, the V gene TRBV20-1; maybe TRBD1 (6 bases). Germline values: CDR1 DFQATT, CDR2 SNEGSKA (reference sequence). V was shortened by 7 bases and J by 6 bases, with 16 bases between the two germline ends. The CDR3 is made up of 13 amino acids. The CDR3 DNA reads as TGCAGTGGTTCGGGGGCGGAGGCTCAGCCCCAGCATTTT. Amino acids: CSGSGAEAQPQHF.

CDR3 sequence (DNA): TGCAGCGTTGAAGAAACGAGAGCGGGGAACTCCTACGAGCAGTACTTC. This gives the protein CSVEETRAGNSYEQYF. The chain uses TRBV29-1 and TRBJ2-7, with TRBD2 matching 7 bases. The CDR3 is 16 residues long. CDR1 SQVTM and CDR2 ANQGSEA come from the germline V gene. Trimming at V came to 0 bases and at J to 0 bases, leaving 8 bases not matched to a gene.

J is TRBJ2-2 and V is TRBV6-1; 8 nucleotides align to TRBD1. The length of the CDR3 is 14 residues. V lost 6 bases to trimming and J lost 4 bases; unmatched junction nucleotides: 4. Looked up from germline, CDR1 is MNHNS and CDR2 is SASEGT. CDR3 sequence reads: CASREGQATGELFF. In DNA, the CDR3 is TGTGCCAGCAGGGAGGGACAGGCCACCGGGGAGCTGTTTTTT.

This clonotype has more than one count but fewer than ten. The CDR3 loop is CASSRTGESTDTQYF. The CDR3, as DNA: TGCGCCAGCAGTCGAACAGGAGAGAGCACAGATACGCAGTATTTT. This chain uses TRBV5-1 with TRBJ2-3; D may be TRBD1 (5 bases). V was clipped by 5 bases and J by 0 bases, with 13 bases between them. Germline V gene sequence: CDR1 SGHRS, CDR2 YFSETQ. This CDR3 spans 15 amino acids.

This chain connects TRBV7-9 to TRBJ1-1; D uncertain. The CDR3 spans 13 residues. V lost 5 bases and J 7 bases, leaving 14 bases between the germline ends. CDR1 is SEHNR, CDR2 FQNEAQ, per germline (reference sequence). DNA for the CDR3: TGTGCCAGCAGCGCGAGTCCACGAGTTGAAGCTTTCTTT. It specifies CASSASPRVEAFF.

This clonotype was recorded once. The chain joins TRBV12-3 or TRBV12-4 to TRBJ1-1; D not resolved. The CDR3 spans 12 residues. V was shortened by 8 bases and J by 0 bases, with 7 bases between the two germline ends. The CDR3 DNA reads TGTGCCAGCGTTCGCATGAACACTGAAGCTTTCTTT. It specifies CASVRMNTEAFF.

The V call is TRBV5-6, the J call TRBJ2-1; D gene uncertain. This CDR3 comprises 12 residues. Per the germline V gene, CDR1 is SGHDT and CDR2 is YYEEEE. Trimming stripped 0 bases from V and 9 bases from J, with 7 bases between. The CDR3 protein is CASSLESGEQFF. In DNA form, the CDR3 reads TGTGCCAGCAGCTTGGAATCCGGTGAGCAGTTCTTC.

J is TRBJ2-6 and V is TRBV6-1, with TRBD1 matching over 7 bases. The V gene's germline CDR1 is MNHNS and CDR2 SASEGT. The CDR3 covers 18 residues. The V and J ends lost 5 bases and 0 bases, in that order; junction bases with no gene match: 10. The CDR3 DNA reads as TGTGCCAGCAGTACCGGGACAGTATACCACTCTGGGGCCAACGTCCTGACTTTC. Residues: CASSTGTVYHSGANVLTF.

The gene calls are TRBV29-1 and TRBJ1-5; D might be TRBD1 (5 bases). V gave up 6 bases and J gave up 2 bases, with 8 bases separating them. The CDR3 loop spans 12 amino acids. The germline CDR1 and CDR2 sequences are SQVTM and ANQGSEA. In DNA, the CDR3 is TGCAGCGTGCAGGGAGGCAATCAGCCCCAGCATTTT. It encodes CSVQGGNQPQHF.

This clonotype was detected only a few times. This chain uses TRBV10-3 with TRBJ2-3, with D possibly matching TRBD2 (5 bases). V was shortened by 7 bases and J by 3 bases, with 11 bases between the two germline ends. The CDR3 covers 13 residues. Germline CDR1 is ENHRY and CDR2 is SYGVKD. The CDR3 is CAITNRETDTQYF. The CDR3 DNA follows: TGTGCCATCACCAATCGGGAAACAGATACGCAGTATTTT.

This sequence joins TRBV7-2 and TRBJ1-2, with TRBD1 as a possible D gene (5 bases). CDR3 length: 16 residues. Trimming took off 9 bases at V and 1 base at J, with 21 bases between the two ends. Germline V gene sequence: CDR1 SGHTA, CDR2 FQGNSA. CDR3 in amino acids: CASSPRIGANNYGYTF. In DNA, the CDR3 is TGTGCCAGTAGCCCCCGCATAGGGGCGAATAACTATGGCTACACCTTC.

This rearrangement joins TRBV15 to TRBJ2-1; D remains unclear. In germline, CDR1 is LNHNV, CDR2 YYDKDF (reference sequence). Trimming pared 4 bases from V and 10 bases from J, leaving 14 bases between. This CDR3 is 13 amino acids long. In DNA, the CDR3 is TGTGCCACCAGCAACAGACCGCTAGGCGAGCAGTTCTTC. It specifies CATSNRPLGEQFF. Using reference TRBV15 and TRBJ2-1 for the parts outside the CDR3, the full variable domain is DAMVIQNPRYQVTQFGKPVTLSCSQTLNHNVMYWYQQKSSQAPKLLFHYYDKDFNNEADTPDNFQSRRPNTSFCFLDIRSPGLGDTAMYLCATSNRPLGEQFFGPGTRLTVL.

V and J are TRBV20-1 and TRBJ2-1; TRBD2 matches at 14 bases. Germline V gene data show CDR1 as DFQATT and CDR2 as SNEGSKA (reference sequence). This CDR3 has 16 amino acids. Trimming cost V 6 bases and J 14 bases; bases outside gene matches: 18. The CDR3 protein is CSAKGYTGTSGSREFF. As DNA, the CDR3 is TGCAGTGCCAAAGGCTACACCGGGACTAGCGGGAGTAGGGAGTTCTTC.

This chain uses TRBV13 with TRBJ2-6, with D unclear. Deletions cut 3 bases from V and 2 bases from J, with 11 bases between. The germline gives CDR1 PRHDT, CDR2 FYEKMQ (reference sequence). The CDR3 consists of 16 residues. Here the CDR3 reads CASSLSPSPGANVLTF. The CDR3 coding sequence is TGTGCCAGCAGCTTGAGTCCGAGCCCTGGGGCCAACGTCCTGACTTTC.

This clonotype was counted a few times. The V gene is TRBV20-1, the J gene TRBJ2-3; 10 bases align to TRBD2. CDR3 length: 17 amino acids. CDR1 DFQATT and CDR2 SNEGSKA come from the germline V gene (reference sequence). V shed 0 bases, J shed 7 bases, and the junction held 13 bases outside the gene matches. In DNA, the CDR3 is TGCAGTGCTAGAGATCTCGGGAGCGGGGGGGCCTTAAATACGCAGTATTTT. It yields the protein CSARDLGSGGALNTQYF.

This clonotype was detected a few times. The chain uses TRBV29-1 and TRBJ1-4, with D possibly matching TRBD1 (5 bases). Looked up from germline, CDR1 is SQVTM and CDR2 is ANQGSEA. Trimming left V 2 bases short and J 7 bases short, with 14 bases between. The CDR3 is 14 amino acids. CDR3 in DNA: TGCAGCGTTGAACTTCGAGGGGCGGGTGAAAAACTGTTTTTT. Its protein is CSVELRGAGEKLFF.

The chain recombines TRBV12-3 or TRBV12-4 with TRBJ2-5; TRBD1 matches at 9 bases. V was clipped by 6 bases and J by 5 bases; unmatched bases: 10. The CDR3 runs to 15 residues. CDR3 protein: CASSLNTGGQETQYF. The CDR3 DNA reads TGTGCCAGCAGCCTTAATACAGGGGGCCAGGAGACCCAGTACTTC.

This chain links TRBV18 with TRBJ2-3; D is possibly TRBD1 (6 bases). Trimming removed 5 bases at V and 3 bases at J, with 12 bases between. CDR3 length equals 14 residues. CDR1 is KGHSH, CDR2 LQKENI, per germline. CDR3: CASSEDRVTDTQYF. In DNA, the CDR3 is TGTGCCAGCTCAGAGGACAGAGTGACAGATACGCAGTATTTT.

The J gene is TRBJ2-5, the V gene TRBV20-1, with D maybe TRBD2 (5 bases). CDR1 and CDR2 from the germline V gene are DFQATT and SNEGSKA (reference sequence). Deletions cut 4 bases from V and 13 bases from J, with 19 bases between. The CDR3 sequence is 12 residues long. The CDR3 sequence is CSATDYGYERYF. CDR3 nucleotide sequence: TGCAGTGCTACTGACTACGGCTACGAGCGGTACTTC.

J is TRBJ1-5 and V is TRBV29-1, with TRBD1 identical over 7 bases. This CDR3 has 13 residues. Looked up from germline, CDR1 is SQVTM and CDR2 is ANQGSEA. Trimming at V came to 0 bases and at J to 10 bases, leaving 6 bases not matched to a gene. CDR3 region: CSVEDSTGLPQHF. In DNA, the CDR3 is TGCAGCGTTGAAGATTCGACAGGGTTACCCCAGCATTTT.

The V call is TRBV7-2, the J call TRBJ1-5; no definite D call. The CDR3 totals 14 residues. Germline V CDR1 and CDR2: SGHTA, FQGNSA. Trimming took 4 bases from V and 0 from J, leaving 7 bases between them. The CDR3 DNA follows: TGTGCCAGCAGCTCCGTCGGTAGCAATCAGCCCCAGCATTTT. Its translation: CASSSVGSNQPQHF.

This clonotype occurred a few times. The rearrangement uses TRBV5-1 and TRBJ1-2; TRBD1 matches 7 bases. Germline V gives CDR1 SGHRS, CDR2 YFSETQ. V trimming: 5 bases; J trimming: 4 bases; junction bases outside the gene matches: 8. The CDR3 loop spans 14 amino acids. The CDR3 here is CASRPGGTIYGYTF. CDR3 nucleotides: TGCGCCAGCAGACCAGGGGGGACGATCTATGGCTACACCTTC.

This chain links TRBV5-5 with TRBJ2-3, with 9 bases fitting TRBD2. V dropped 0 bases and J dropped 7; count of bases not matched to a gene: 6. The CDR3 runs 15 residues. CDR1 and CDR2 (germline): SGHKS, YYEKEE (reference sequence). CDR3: CASSLEGGGANTQYF. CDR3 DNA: TGTGCCAGCAGCTTGGAGGGCGGGGGGGCAAATACGCAGTATTTT.